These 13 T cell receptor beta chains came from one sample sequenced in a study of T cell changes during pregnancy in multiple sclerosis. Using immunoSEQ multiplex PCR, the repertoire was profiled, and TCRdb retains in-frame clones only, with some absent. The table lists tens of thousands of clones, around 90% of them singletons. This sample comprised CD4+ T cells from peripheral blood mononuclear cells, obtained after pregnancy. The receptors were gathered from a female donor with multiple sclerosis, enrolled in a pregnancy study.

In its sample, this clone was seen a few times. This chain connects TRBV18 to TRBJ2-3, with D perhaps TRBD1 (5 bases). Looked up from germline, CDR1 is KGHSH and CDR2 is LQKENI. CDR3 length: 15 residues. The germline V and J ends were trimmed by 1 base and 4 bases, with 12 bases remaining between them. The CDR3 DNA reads TGTGCCAGCTCACCACGGGGCAGGACGGCAGATACGCAGTATTTT. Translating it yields CASSPRGRTADTQYF.

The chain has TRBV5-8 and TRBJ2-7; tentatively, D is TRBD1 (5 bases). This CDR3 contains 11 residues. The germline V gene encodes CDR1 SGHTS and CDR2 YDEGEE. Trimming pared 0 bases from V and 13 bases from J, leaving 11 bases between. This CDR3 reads CASSLVRVSYF. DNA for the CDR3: TGTGCCAGCAGCTTGGTCAGGGTGAGTTACTTC.

The CDR3: CASSPLVDWRQLHNYGYTF. DNA for the CDR3: TGTGCCAGCTCACCACTCGTGGACTGGCGTCAGCTACATAACTATGGCTACACCTTC. This sequence joins TRBV18 and TRBJ1-2; D is unclear. Trimming shortened V by 1 base and J by 1 base, and 22 bases separated the two germline ends. Germline CDR1 KGHSH, CDR2 LQKENI. The CDR3 is 19 residues long.

The CDR3 DNA is TGCGCCAGCAGTGAGTCGACGCTAGCGGGAGGCCCCTACGAGCAGTACTTC. Amino acid sequence: CASSESTLAGGPYEQYF. The chain recombines TRBV10-1 with TRBJ2-7; TRBD2 matches at 11 bases. The trim removed 0 bases at V and 2 bases at J, leaving 6 bases unmatched. CDR1 is WNHNN and CDR2 is SYGVQD in the germline V gene (reference sequence). CDR3 size: 17 residues.

The CDR3 is CASSKTSGSFDEQFF. Written as DNA, the CDR3 is TGTGCCAGCAGCAAAACTAGCGGGAGCTTCGATGAGCAGTTCTTC. The J gene is TRBJ2-1, the V gene TRBV11-1; 11 nucleotides align to TRBD2. The germline V gene has CDR1 SGHAT and CDR2 FQDESV (reference sequence). The junction had 8 bases not matched to a gene; V was cut back by 5 bases and J by 8 bases. The CDR3 totals 15 residues.

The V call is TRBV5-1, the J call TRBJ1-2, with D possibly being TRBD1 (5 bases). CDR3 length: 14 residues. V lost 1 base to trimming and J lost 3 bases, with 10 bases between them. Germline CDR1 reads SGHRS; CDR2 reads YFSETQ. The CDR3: CASSLRAGDYGYTF. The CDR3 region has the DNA TGCGCCAGCAGCTTGCGGGCGGGGGACTATGGCTACACCTTC.

The chain's CDR3 is CATSERRLVFGELFF. The CDR3 DNA is TGTGCCACCAGCGAACGCAGACTAGTGTTCGGGGAGCTGTTTTTT. V gene TRBV15 combines with J gene TRBJ2-2; D might be TRBD2 (6 bases). Deletions cut 5 bases from V and 7 bases from J, with 17 bases between. This CDR3 has 15 amino acids. Germline V gives CDR1 LNHNV, CDR2 YYDKDF (reference sequence).

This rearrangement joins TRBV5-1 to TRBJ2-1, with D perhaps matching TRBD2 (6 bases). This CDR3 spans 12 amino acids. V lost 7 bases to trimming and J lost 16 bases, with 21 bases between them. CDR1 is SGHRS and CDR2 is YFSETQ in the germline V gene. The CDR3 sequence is CASSTPTGVSFF. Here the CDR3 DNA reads TGCGCCAGCTCCACCCCGACGGGAGTTTCTTTCTTC.

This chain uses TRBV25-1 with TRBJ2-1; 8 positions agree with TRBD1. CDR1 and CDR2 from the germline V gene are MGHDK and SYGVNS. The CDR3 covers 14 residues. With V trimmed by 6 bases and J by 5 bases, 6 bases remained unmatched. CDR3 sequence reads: CASRRTGIHNEQFF. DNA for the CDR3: TGTGCCAGCAGAAGGACAGGGATACACAATGAGCAGTTCTTC.

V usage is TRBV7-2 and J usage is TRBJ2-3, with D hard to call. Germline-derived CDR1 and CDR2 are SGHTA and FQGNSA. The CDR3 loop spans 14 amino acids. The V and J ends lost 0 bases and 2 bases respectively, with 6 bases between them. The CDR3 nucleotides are TGTGCCAGCAGCTTAGCCCCCTCCACAGATACGCAGTATTTT. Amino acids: CASSLAPSTDTQYF.

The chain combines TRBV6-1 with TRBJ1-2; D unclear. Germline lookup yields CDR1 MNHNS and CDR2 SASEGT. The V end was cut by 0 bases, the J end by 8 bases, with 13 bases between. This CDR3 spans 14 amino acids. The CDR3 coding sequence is TGTGCCAGCAGTGAAGCGAATCGGGGATACGGCTACACCTTC. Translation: CASSEANRGYGYTF.

The chain's CDR3 is CASSRQQQETQYF. The CDR3 DNA follows: TGTGCCAGCTCTCGACAGCAACAAGAGACCCAGTACTTC. The rearrangement joins TRBV27 to TRBJ2-5; a weak D match, TRBD1 (5 bases). Trimming stripped 8 bases from V and 2 bases from J, with 12 bases between. Germline CDR1 is MNHEY and CDR2 is SMNVEV (reference sequence). The CDR3 is 13 residues long.

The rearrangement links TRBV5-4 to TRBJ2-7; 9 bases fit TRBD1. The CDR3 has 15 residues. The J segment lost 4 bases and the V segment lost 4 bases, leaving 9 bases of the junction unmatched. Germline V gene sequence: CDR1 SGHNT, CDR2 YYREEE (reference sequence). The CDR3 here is CASSASGTGYYEQYF. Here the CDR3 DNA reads TGTGCCAGCAGCGCTTCGGGGACAGGGTATTACGAGCAGTACTTC.